The text below deals with one T cell receptor (beta chain). There are 16 residues in the CDR3. Germline CDR1 KGHSH, CDR2 LQKENI. Losses at the gene ends were 4 bases for V and 6 bases for J; bases not matched to a gene: 13. The data stem from a study of T cells in Graves' hyperthyroidism and ophthalmopathy. Amplified regions were TCR beta CDR3 sequences from RNA transcripts. The HTBI set primed first-round TCR CDR3 RT-PCR. TCRdb passed the multiplex PCR reads through MiXCR, listing each CDR3 protein once. This sample has approximately 420,000 distinct CDR3 sequences; about 15% occur once, and the top ten carry around a third.

The sequenced sample consisted of blood. The receptor was isolated from a woman aged 30 to 39 with Graves' hyperthyroidism. The rearrangement uses TRBV18 and TRBJ2-7, with TRBD1 matching over 9 bases. The CDR3 DNA reads TGTGCCAGCTCACGGACAGGGGACCGGTTACCACTCGAGCAGTACTTC. This gives the protein CASSRTGDRLPLEQYF.